Below, 14 T cell receptor beta chains from the same sample are listed, as sequenced in a study of blood T cell repertoires in COVID-19. Generated by immunoSEQ multiplex PCR, the TCRdb table keeps only in-frame clones and is missing some. The data contain approximately 260,000 clones, roughly 90% of them singletons. Sequencing was carried out using peripheral blood. The receptors come from a woman aged 40 to 49 who had recovered from COVID-19.

The chain employs TRBV4-3 and TRBJ1-3; D remains ambiguous. CDR3 length: 15 residues. The V end was cut by 0 bases, the J end by 9 bases, with 15 bases between. The V gene's germline CDR1 is LGHNA and CDR2 YSLEER. The CDR3 nucleotides read TGCGCCAGCAGCCAAGAAAGGATCGGGCGGGGCACCATATATTTT. Translation: CASSQERIGRGTIYF.

The rearrangement joins TRBV28 to TRBJ1-2; no clear D. Germline CDR1 reads MDHEN; CDR2 reads SYDVKM. This CDR3 spans 11 amino acids. V lost 8 bases and J lost 3, with 7 bases in between. The CDR3: CASATDYGYTF. The CDR3 bases are TGTGCCAGCGCCACGGACTATGGCTACACCTTC.

This clone was seen a few times. This chain links TRBV7-2 with TRBJ1-5; D is ambiguous. Trimming removed 1 base at V and 4 bases at J, with 11 bases between. The CDR3 has 15 amino acids. Per the germline V gene, CDR1 is SGHTA and CDR2 is FQGNSA. CDR3 amino acids: CASSLEGHGNQPQHF. The CDR3 nucleotides read TGTGCCAGCAGCTTAGAAGGCCACGGGAATCAGCCCCAGCATTTT.

The chain combines TRBV3-1 (or the pseudogene TRBV3-2) with TRBJ2-3; perhaps TRBD2 as D (5 bases). CDR3 length: 15 amino acids. The V end lost 1 base, the J end lost 0 bases, and 8 bases lay between the germline ends. Germline V gives CDR1 LGHDT, CDR2 YNNKEL (reference sequence). The CDR3 loop reads CASSQGTSSTDTQYF. The DNA for the CDR3 is TGTGCCAGCAGCCAAGGGACTTCTAGCACAGATACGCAGTATTTT.

The chain uses TRBV19 and TRBJ1-5; tentatively, D is TRBD1 (5 bases). V was shortened by 8 bases and J by 4 bases, with 12 bases between the two germline ends. The CDR3 contains 13 residues. In germline, CDR1 is LNHDA, CDR2 SQIVND (reference sequence). This CDR3 is CASGSGLNQPQHF. The CDR3 region has the DNA TGTGCCAGTGGCTCGGGACTGAATCAGCCCCAGCATTTT.

The chain is built from TRBV16 and TRBJ1-2; 8 bases align to TRBD1. Unmatched junction bases numbered 4, after V lost 3 bases and J lost 4 bases. CDR1 KGHSY and CDR2 FQNENV come from the germline V gene. CDR3 length: 14 residues. The CDR3 DNA is TGTGCCAGCAGCCATCGGACAGGGAGCTATGGCTACACCTTC. Protein product: CASSHRTGSYGYTF.

The chain has TRBV4-2 and TRBJ2-3, with 11 bases fitting TRBD2. This CDR3 region has 18 residues. Germline CDR1 reads LGHNA; CDR2 reads YNFKEQ. V was pared by 3 bases and J by 2 bases, with 10 bases of the junction left unmatched. The DNA of the CDR3 is TGTGCCAGCAGCCAGGGGATCGGACTAGCGGGCGTCACAGATACGCAGTATTTT. Translated, it gives CASSQGIGLAGVTDTQYF.

This sequence joins TRBV10-3 and TRBJ2-2; no clear D. The CDR3 length is 11 residues. Germline V lookup: CDR1 ENHRY, CDR2 SYGVKD. The V end was cut by 3 bases, the J end by 7 bases, with 3 bases between. CDR3 region: CAISDRGELFF. CDR3 coding DNA: TGTGCCATCAGTGACCGCGGGGAGCTGTTTTTT.

The chain uses TRBV9 and TRBJ2-3; D is unclear. Trimming removed 4 bases from V and 1 base from J, with 13 bases in between. Germline-derived CDR1 and CDR2 are SGDLS and YYNGEE. The CDR3 contains 15 residues. The CDR3 DNA reads TGTGCCAGCAGCCCCCGTCGAGATGGCACAGATACGCAGTATTTT. Encoded protein: CASSPRRDGTDTQYF.

This chain connects TRBV7-2 to TRBJ1-1; D gene ambiguous. Germline V lookup: CDR1 SGHTA, CDR2 FQGNSA. CDR3 length equals 14 residues. Trimming cost V 6 bases and J 0 bases, with 11 bases left between them. The CDR3 reads CASRPHFLNTEAFF. The CDR3 DNA follows: TGTGCCAGCAGGCCGCACTTTTTGAACACTGAAGCTTTCTTT.

The sample holds one count of this clone. This chain links TRBV19 with TRBJ2-3; TRBD2 is a possible D gene (5 bases). The CDR3 covers 14 residues. CDR1 and CDR2 from the germline V gene are LNHDA and SQIVND (reference sequence). Between the trimmed V and J ends, which lost 5 bases and 4 bases, there was a span of 13 bases. For the CDR3, the DNA is TGTGCCAGTAGTGCCAGGACCGGGGCAGATACGCAGTATTTT. This gives the protein CASSARTGADTQYF.

CDR3: CASSQAGIGQGGYGYTF. The CDR3 DNA reads as TGTGCCAGCAGCCAAGCGGGAATCGGACAGGGTGGGTATGGCTACACCTTC. The chain combines TRBV4-2 with TRBJ1-2; TRBD1 matches 8 bases. Looked up from germline, CDR1 is LGHNA and CDR2 is YNFKEQ. CDR3 length equals 17 residues. V lost 1 base to trimming and J lost 5 bases; unmatched junction nucleotides: 12.

The chain links TRBV19 to TRBJ2-1; TRBD2 matches at 10 bases. The CDR3 is 14 amino acids. Germline CDR1 reads LNHDA; CDR2 reads SQIVND (reference sequence). Trimming took 6 bases from V and 8 from J; bases not matched to a gene: 7. The CDR3 sequence: CASRLAGYSYEQFF. The CDR3 DNA sequence: TGTGCCAGTAGACTAGCGGGGTATTCATATGAGCAGTTCTTC.

This chain connects TRBV12-3 or TRBV12-4 to TRBJ2-7; D gene uncertain. V was trimmed by 3 bases and J by 0 bases, leaving 6 bases between them. The CDR3 extends over 13 amino acids. The CDR3, as DNA: TGTGCCAGCAGTTTCGGGTCCTCCTACGAGCAGTACTTC. It encodes CASSFGSSYEQYF.